This T cell receptor beta chain stems from a study of identical twins (dated by TCRdb to 2016 to 2017). About the investigation overall: TCR alpha and beta repertoires from monozygotic twins, unrelated adults of various ages and cord blood were deep-sequenced to test whether fetal clonotypes persist. To rule out contamination, the twin experiments were replicated at different times with different library preparation protocols.

CDR1 and CDR2 are read off the germline V gene as SGHTA and FQGNSA. Spanning cysteine to phenylalanine, the CDR3 consists of 16 amino acids. The read is trimmed to its CDR3 DNA, 48 bases read in frame from base 1. V loses 4 bases at its end and J loses 1 base; junction bases beyond the gene matches: 5. Overall study results and their limits: Compared with coincidental sharing between unrelated individuals, an excess of low generation-probability sequences was observed among out-of-frame TCR alpha sequences shared between twins. Invariant T cells such as MAIT and iNKT could partly confound zero-insertion analyses, though diverse VJ usage argued against this for most clonotypes. Abundant cord blood beta clonotypes carried fewer insertions; young adult naive repertoires showed a weaker similar trend, while memory repertoires showed none. A weaker excess of twin sharing was found in beta out-of-frame sequences because the signal-to-noise ratio was lowered by fewer shared sequences. In monozygotic twins, out-of-frame TCR alpha sharing was systematically underestimated by recombination models, although the models agreed with sharing between unrelated individuals. Because the same donors could not be followed over many years, the conclusions relied on cross-sectional statistical analysis.

Every donor in the study was a healthy Caucasian. Three pairs of female monozygotic twins, all aged about 18 to 29 years, were included in the twin cohort. CD4+ and CD8+ T cell populations were isolated with positive isolation kits from Invitrogen. In this sample, this clonotype turned up a few times. The antigen it recognizes is unknown. No much larger clone exists at a distance of one base, and base qualities are not known. Receptors were amplified or captured by 5' RACE. The sample was run on an Illumina HiSeq 2000. A universal primer binding site was added through template switching, and the final cDNA carried a unique molecular identifier so that TCR cDNA molecules could be counted accurately. Specific primers in the conserved constant-segment region were used to synthesize first-strand cDNA for the TCR alpha and beta chains. To control for contamination, every cDNA library was double barcoded, receiving both a SMART-Mk sample barcode and Illumina barcodes. Two successive PCR steps introduced TruSeq adapter sequences along with Illumina sample barcodes. TCR alpha and beta cDNA libraries were sequenced on the Illumina HiSeq platform with custom primers. Processing in the source paper ran as follows. Unique molecular identifiers were extracted from raw reads with MiGEC, and CDR3 positions were determined with MiXCR. Recombination models were inferred per individual with the repgenHMM and IGoR tools using an EM algorithm. The analysis of shared clonotypes was done with the tcR package in R, with sharing normalized by the product of cloneset sizes. Out-of-frame nonproductive sequences were analyzed to study raw recombination free of thymic and clonal selection effects. Using fastp trimming at Q25 and MiXCR clonotype assembly, TCRdb reanalyzed the public sequencing data and kept in-frame beta chains. Rows are combined by CDR3 protein, so each entry shows the most common genes and DNA. TCRdb assigned the V and J calls; the authors' analysis was not used. This sample gives 400,000 to 500,000 distinct CDR3 sequences in total; roughly an eighth of them show up just once. The top ten clones comprise more than 0.8% of the sample.

These data also formed part of another study, on yellow fever vaccine responses in identical twins. The second study's paper adds: The T cell response to vaccination in identical twins was reported by the authors to appear partly convergent and partly personalized. In identical twins, the study followed T cell clones that responded to the vaccine with precision.

The sequence joins TRBV7-2 to TRBJ2-4, with 9 bases aligning to TRBD1. The receptor was isolated from a woman aged 18 to 35 in good health. What was sequenced was CD4+ T cells sorted from blood. The nucleotide sequence is given as TGTGCCAGCAGCTACAGGGGGCTACTGGCCAAAAACATTCAGTACTTC. This sequence encodes CASSYRGLLAKNIQYF.